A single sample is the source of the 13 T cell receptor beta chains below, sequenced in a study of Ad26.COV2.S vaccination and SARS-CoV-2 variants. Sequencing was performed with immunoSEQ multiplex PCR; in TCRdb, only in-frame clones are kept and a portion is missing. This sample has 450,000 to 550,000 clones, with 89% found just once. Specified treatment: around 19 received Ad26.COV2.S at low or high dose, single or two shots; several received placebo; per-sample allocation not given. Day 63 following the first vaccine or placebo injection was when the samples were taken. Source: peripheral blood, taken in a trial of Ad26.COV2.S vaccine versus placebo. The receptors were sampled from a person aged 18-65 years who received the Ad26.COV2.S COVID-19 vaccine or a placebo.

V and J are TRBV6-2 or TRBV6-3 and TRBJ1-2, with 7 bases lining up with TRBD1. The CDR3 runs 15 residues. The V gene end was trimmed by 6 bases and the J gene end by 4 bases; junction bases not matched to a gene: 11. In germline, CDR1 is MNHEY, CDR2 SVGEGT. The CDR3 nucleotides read TGTGCCAGCAGCCCGCCGGACAGGATTTTCTATGGCTACACCTTC. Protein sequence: CASSPPDRIFYGYTF.

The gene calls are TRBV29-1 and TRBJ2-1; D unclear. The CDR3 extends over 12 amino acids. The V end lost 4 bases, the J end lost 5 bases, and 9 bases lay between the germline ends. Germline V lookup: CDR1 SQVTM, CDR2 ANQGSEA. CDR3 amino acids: CSVGHLDNEQFF. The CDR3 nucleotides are TGCAGCGTTGGGCATCTCGACAATGAGCAGTTCTTC.

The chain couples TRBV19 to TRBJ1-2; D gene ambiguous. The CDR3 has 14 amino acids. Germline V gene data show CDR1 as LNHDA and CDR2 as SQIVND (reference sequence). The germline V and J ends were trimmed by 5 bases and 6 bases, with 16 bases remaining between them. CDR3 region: CASSPGPNPNGYTF. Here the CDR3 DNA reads TGTGCCAGTAGTCCCGGGCCCAATCCTAATGGCTACACCTTC.

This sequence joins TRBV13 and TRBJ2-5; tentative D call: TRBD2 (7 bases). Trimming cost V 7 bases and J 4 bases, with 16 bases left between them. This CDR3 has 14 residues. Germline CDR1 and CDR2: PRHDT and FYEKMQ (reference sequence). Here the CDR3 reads CASTLGGAGETQYF. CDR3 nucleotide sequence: TGTGCCAGCACCCTAGGGGGGGCTGGAGAGACCCAGTACTTC.

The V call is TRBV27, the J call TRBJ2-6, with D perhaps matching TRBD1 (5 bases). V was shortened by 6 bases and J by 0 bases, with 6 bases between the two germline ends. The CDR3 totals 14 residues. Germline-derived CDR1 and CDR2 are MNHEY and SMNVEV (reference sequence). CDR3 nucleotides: TGTGCCAGCAGGGACAACTCTGGGGCCAACGTCCTGACTTTC. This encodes CASRDNSGANVLTF. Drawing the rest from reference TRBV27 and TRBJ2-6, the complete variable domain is EAQVTQNPRYLITVTGKKLTVTCSQNMNHEYMSWYRQDPGLGLRQIYYSMNVEVTDKGDVPEGYKVSRKEKRNFPLILESPSPNQTSLYFCASRDNSGANVLTFGAGSRLTVL.

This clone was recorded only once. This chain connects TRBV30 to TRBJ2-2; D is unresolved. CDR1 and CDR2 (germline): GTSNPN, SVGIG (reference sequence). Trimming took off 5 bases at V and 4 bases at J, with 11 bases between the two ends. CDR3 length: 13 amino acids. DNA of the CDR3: TGTGCCTGGGCAGGCTGGCTCACCGGGGAGCTGTTTTTT. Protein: CAWAGWLTGELFF.

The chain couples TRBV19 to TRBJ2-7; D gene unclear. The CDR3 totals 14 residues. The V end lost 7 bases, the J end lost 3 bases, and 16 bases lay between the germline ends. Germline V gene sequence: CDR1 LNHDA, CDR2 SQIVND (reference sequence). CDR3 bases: TGTGCCAGTATGAGTTCGGACGCTAACTACGAGCAGTACTTC. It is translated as CASMSSDANYEQYF.

The CDR3 protein is CASSRQRNEQFF. In DNA, the CDR3 is TGTGCCAGCAGCCGACAACGAAATGAGCAGTTCTTC. The chain uses TRBV7-2 and TRBJ2-1; D is undetermined. The germline CDR1 and CDR2 sequences are SGHTA and FQGNSA. CDR3 length equals 12 residues. V lost 5 bases and J 7 bases, leaving 9 bases between the germline ends.

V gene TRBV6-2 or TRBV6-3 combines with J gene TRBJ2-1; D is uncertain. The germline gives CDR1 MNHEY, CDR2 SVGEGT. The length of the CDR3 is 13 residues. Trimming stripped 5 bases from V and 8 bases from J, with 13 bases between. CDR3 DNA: TGTGCCAGCAGTGACCCCCCCGTCCATGAGCAGTTCTTC. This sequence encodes CASSDPPVHEQFF.

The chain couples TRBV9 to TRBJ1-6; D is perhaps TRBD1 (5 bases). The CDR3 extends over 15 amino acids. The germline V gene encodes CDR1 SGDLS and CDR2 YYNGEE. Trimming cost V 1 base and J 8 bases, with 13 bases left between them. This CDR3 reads CASSVLGGVDSPLHF. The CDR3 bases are TGTGCCAGCAGCGTATTGGGGGGGGTGGATTCACCCCTCCACTTT.

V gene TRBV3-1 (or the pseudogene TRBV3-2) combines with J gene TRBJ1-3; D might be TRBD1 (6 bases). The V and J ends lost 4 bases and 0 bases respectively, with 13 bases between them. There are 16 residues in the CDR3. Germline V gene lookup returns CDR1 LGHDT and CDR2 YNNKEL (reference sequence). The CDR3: CASSPGTSYSGNTIYF. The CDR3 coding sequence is TGTGCCAGCAGCCCCGGGACATCCTACTCTGGAAACACCATATATTTT.

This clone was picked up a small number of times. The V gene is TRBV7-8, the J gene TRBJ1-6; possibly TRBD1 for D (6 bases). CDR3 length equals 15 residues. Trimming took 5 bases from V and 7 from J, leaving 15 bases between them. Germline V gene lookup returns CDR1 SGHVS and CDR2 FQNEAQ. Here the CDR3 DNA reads TGTGCCAGCAGCCCCGGGACACTGTGGAATTCACCCCTCCACTTT. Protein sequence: CASSPGTLWNSPLHF.

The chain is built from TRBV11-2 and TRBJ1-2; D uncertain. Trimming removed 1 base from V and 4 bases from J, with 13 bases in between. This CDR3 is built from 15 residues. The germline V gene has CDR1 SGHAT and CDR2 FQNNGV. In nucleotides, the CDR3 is TGTGCCAGCAGCTTAGCGGCAGTCCCGGGCTATGGCTACACCTTC. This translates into CASSLAAVPGYGYTF. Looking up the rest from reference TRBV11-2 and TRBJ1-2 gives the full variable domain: EAGVAQSPRYKIIEKRQSVAFWCNPISGHATLYWYQQILGQGPKLLIQFQNNGVVDDSQLPKDRFSAERLKGVDSTLKIQPAKLEDSAVYLCASSLAAVPGYGYTFGSGTRLTVV.